This T cell receptor (beta chain) was recovered during a study of molecular identifiers for immune sequencing clone quantification. Study at large: Five aliquots were made in replicates from the RNA of approximately 22,000 or 94,000 naive CD8 cells, and four were sequenced.

This clonotype was detected many times. With 3 bases clipped from V and 3 bases from J, the junction kept 10 bases outside the gene matches. Germline CDR1 and CDR2: DFQATT and SNEGSKA (reference sequence). This CDR3 is built from 15 residues. MiXCR, run by TCRdb on the PCR reads, gives a single entry per CDR3 protein. The table records about 68,000 distinct CDR3 sequences, roughly 18% of them present only once. V is TRBV20-1 and J is TRBJ2-7; 8 positions agree with TRBD1. Sample: naive CD8+ T cells from blood, with Jurkat cell RNA spiked in. Subset meaning: FACS-sorted CD8+CD4-CCR7+CD45RA+ naive T cells. This clonotype was sampled from a human donor in good health. Some libraries in this study had Jurkat cell RNA spiked in. The CDR3: CSASPGGLTVYEQYF. CDR3 nucleotides: TGCAGTGCTAGTCCAGGGGGCCTCACGGTCTACGAGCAGTACTTC.